Reported below is one TCR beta chain. As yet, its antigen is unknown. The entry originates in a study of OX40 agonist ivuxolimab in advanced cancers. Whole-study findings and limits: Specificity for antigen went undetermined in the expanded peripheral T cells.

Method: immunoSEQ multiplex PCR; TCRdb's copy keeps in-frame clones and lacks some. In the table there are some 60,000 clones, around 86% of which are singletons. The V gene's germline CDR1 is SNHLY and CDR2 FYNNEI. The ends lost 8 bases at V and 4 bases at J; junction bases unmatched: 8. The CDR3 is 14 amino acids. This TCR came from an adult with an advanced solid tumor such as melanoma, head and neck, liver or kidney cancer. The sequencing here drew on CD4+ or CD8+ T cells sorted from blood, taken in a trial of the OX40 agonist ivuxolimab. J is TRBJ2-7 and V is TRBV2, with 10 bases aligning to TRBD1. The CDR3 nucleotides are TGTGCCAGCGGGGAACGGGACAGGGGTTACGAGCAGTACTTC. Amino acid sequence: CASGERDRGYEQYF.